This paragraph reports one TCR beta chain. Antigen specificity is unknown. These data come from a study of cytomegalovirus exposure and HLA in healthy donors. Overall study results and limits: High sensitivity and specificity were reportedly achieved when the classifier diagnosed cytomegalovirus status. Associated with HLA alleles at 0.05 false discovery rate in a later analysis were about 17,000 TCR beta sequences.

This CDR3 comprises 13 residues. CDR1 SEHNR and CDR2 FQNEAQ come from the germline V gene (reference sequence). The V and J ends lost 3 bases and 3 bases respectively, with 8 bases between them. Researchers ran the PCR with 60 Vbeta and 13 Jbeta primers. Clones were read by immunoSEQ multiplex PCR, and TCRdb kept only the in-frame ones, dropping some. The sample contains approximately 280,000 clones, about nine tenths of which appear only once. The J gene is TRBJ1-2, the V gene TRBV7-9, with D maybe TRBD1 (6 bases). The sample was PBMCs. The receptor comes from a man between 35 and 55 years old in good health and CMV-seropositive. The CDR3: CASSFEGDYGYTF. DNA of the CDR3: TGTGCCAGCAGCTTTGAGGGGGACTATGGCTACACCTTC. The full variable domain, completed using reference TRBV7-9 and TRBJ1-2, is DTGVSQNPRHKITKRGQNVTFRCDPISEHNRLYWYRQTLGQGPEFLTYFQNEAQLEKSRLLSDRFSAERPKGSFSTLEIQRTEQGDSAMYLCASSFEGDYGYTFGSGTRLTVV.